Reported below is one T cell receptor beta chain. Antigen specificity is unknown. This CDR3 has 16 amino acids. Germline assignment: CDR1 MDHEN and CDR2 SYDVKM. V dropped 6 bases and J dropped 6; count of bases not matched to a gene: 11. Data came from immunoSEQ multiplex PCR; TCRdb stores just in-frame clones and leaves some out. The sample has some 2.1 million clones, around 95% seen once. This sample was included in a study of shared clonotypes between healthy human individuals. Study-wide findings and caveats: Inspection by rarefaction showed sorted-subset sequencing to be incomplete despite large depth. Non-shared clonotypes had lower generation probabilities than those shared by all four donors. The naive CD4 repertoires of several donors were compared, and roughly 5% of clonotypes were shared.

This sequence joins TRBV28 and TRBJ1-1; 12 nucleotides line up with TRBD1. Specimen: naive CD4+ T cells sorted from blood. Subset given: CD45RA+ positively selected. This receptor was identified in a man younger than 35 in good health. This CDR3 reads CASRPSSGQGASEAFF. The DNA for the CDR3 is TGTGCCAGCAGGCCTTCCTCGGGACAGGGGGCCTCTGAAGCTTTCTTT. Drawing the rest from reference TRBV28 and TRBJ1-1, the complete variable domain is DVKVTQSSRYLVKRTGEKVFLECVQDMDHENMFWYRQDPGLGLRLIYFSYDVKMKEKGDIPEGYSVSREKKERFSLILESASTNQTSMYLCASRPSSGQGASEAFFGQGTRLTVV.